What follows are 16 T cell receptor beta chains derived from one specimen sequenced in a study of blood T cell repertoires in COVID-19. Sequencing used immunoSEQ multiplex PCR; TCRdb keeps in-frame clones, though not all of them. The profile covers 110,000 to 150,000 clones, with roughly 78% appearing a single time and 6% taken by the ten largest. The sequenced sample consisted of PBMCs or T cells enriched from blood (not recorded which). The receptors stem from a woman aged 45-65 years who had recovered from COVID-19.

Written as DNA, the CDR3 is TGTGCCAGCAGCGCAGGACTTTTTACCGGGGAGCTGTTTTTT. As protein: CASSAGLFTGELFF. The genes are TRBV7-2 and TRBJ2-2, with TRBD2 as a possible D gene (5 bases). With 5 bases removed from V and 5 bases from J, the gap between germline ends came to 12 bases. The germline V gene has CDR1 SGHTA and CDR2 FQGNSA. The CDR3 is 14 residues long.

In this sample, this clone turned up a few times. The rearrangement links TRBV6-1 to TRBJ2-7; 12 bases are a match to TRBD1. CDR1 and CDR2 from the germline V gene are MNHNS and SASEGT. CDR3 size: 16 residues. Trimming removed 1 base from V and 5 bases from J; junction bases left unmatched: 6. CDR3: CASSEETGTGGNEQYV. Written as DNA, the CDR3 is TGTGCCAGCAGTGAAGAAACCGGGACAGGGGGCAACGAGCAGTACGTC.

The genes are TRBV9 and TRBJ1-5; D is undetermined. CDR1 is SGDLS and CDR2 is YYNGEE in the germline V gene. This CDR3 has 14 residues. The germline V and J ends were trimmed by 0 bases and 3 bases, with 7 bases remaining between them. The CDR3 region is CASSVDSNNQPQHF. The CDR3 bases are TGTGCCAGCAGCGTAGACTCTAACAATCAGCCCCAGCATTTT.

The gene calls are TRBV9 and TRBJ2-5; tentative D call: TRBD2 (5 bases). The CDR3 consists of 16 residues. Per germline, CDR1 SGDLS and CDR2 YYNGEE. Trimming took off 4 bases at V and 3 bases at J, with 19 bases between the two ends. The CDR3 region is CASSLQGSSGEETQYF. CDR3 nucleotides: TGTGCCAGCAGCCTCCAAGGGTCGTCCGGGGAAGAGACCCAGTACTTC.

The genes are TRBV28 and TRBJ1-4; D remains unclear. Germline V gene data show CDR1 as MDHEN and CDR2 as SYDVKM. There are 12 residues in the CDR3. V was clipped by 7 bases and J by 7 bases, with 10 bases between them. CDR3 sequence reads: CASTATSEKLFF. CDR3 coding DNA: TGTGCCAGCACCGCAACAAGTGAAAAACTGTTTTTT. Full variable domain (rest looked up from reference TRBV28 and TRBJ1-4): DVKVTQSSRYLVKRTGEKVFLECVQDMDHENMFWYRQDPGLGLRLIYFSYDVKMKEKGDIPEGYSVSREKKERFSLILESASTNQTSMYLCASTATSEKLFFGSGTQLSVL.

The genes are TRBV9 and TRBJ2-1; TRBD1 might be the D (5 bases). CDR3 length: 14 amino acids. Germline lookup yields CDR1 SGDLS and CDR2 YYNGEE. V gave up 5 bases and J gave up 0 bases, with 9 bases separating them. CDR3 residues: CASRQVSSYNEQFF. The CDR3 nucleotides are TGTGCCAGCAGACAGGTTAGCTCCTACAATGAGCAGTTCTTC.

This chain connects TRBV11-2 to TRBJ1-2; D unclear. V was cut by 4 bases and J by 0 bases, with 12 bases left in between. The CDR3 is 15 amino acids. Germline CDR1 and CDR2: SGHAT and FQNNGV. The CDR3 nucleotides are TGTGCCAGCAGCTCTTTCAACGAGGCTAACTATGGCTACACCTTC. Protein: CASSSFNEANYGYTF.

V gene TRBV5-1 combines with J gene TRBJ2-7, with D possibly TRBD1 on 8 matching bases. There are 14 residues in the CDR3. Deletions cut 2 bases from V and 6 bases from J, with 15 bases between. The germline gives CDR1 SGHRS, CDR2 YFSETQ. The CDR3 sequence: CASSFQDREGEQYF. The DNA for the CDR3 is TGCGCCAGCAGCTTTCAGGACAGGGAGGGCGAGCAGTACTTC.

This clone turned up a few times. The J gene is TRBJ2-1, the V gene TRBV4-1, with a possible D match to TRBD1 (6 bases). The germline CDR1 and CDR2 sequences are MGHRA and YSYEKL. The CDR3 is made up of 15 amino acids. Trimming took off 4 bases at V and 7 bases at J, with 17 bases between the two ends. The CDR3 region is CASSPRVTGKNEQFF. DNA of the CDR3: TGCGCCAGCAGCCCACGCGTAACAGGGAAGAATGAGCAGTTCTTC.

The chain joins TRBV29-1 to TRBJ2-5; 8 bases agree with TRBD1. This CDR3 region has 14 residues. V dropped 6 bases and J dropped 4; count of bases not matched to a gene: 10. From germline, CDR1 is SQVTM and CDR2 ANQGSEA. CDR3 loop: CSVLQGAVGETQYF. The CDR3 DNA is TGCAGCGTGCTCCAGGGGGCGGTGGGAGAGACCCAGTACTTC.

This clone has more than one count but fewer than ten. The chain has TRBV11-2 and TRBJ1-5; 7 bases agree with TRBD1. Trimming took 0 bases from V and 4 from J; bases not matched to a gene: 3. From germline, CDR1 is SGHAT and CDR2 FQNNGV. The CDR3 runs to 15 residues. The DNA of the CDR3 is TGTGCCAGCAGCTTAGAACGACAGGGAAATCAGCCCCAGCATTTT. It is translated as CASSLERQGNQPQHF.

CDR3 region: CASMPQGAVVVGQPQHF. Written as DNA, the CDR3 is TGTGCCAGTATGCCCCAGGGGGCGGTTGTGGTAGGTCAGCCCCAGCATTTT. The V call is TRBV19, the J call TRBJ1-5; 8 nucleotides line up with TRBD1. Per the germline V gene, CDR1 is LNHDA and CDR2 is SQIVND (reference sequence). The V segment lost 7 bases and the J segment 6 bases; nucleotides outside the gene matches: 17. The CDR3 loop spans 17 amino acids.

The V call is TRBV28, the J call TRBJ2-7, with 11 nucleotides matching TRBD1. There are 15 residues in the CDR3. CDR1 MDHEN and CDR2 SYDVKM come from the germline V gene. V trimming: 4 bases; J trimming: 4 bases; junction bases outside the gene matches: 6. The CDR3 DNA reads as TGTGCCAGCAGTTCACCGGGACAGGGGGATTACGAGCAGTACGTC. It codes for CASSSPGQGDYEQYV.

The rearrangement uses TRBV2 and TRBJ1-4; TRBD1 matches 7 bases. Germline CDR1 SNHLY, CDR2 FYNNEI. The CDR3 sequence is 15 residues long. The V and J ends lost 5 bases and 8 bases, in that order; junction bases with no gene match: 11. The CDR3 DNA is TGTGCCAGCAGTATCCACAGGGGTATAGGGGAAAAACTGTTTTTT. Protein: CASSIHRGIGEKLFF.

The chain recombines TRBV11-3 with TRBJ2-3, with a tentative D call TRBD2 (6 bases). V was trimmed by 1 base and J by 0 bases, leaving 8 bases between them. CDR1 SGHNT and CDR2 YENEEA come from the germline V gene. CDR3 length: 15 amino acids. CDR3 sequence reads: CASSLGGTSTDTQYF. CDR3 DNA sequence: TGTGCCAGCAGCTTAGGTGGGACTAGCACAGATACGCAGTATTTT.

The CDR3 sequence is CASSFTGGLTDTQYF. The DNA for the CDR3 is TGTGCCAGCAGCTTCACAGGGGGCTTAACAGATACGCAGTATTTT. The V call is TRBV7-2, the J call TRBJ2-3; TRBD1 agrees at 9 bases. This CDR3 contains 15 residues. Germline loops: CDR1 SGHTA, CDR2 FQGNSA. J was trimmed by 3 bases and V by 3 bases; bases with no gene match: 4.